Presented here are 11 T cell receptor beta chains from one specimen sequenced in a study of vaccination effects on CD4 cells after COVID-19 (dated by TCRdb to between 2021 and 2024). The method behind the library was the immunoSEQ multiplex PCR assay. TCRdb limited this immuneACCESS table to in-frame rearrangements with V and J called. A share of clones is missing; checked studies link under half to unresolved V genes, and the rest is unexplained. A total of roughly 23,000 clones appear in this sample, roughly 80% of them only once. The ten biggest clones cover under 30% of the sample. The antigens of these receptors remain unknown. In the ViraFEST assay, PBMC were stimulated with viral peptide pools, and TCR sequencing was then used to find antigen-specific CD4+ T cell clonotypes based on their expansion. After around eleven days of culture, CD4+ T cells were isolated with the EasySep CD4+ T cell isolation kit. Each participant got two doses of an mRNA SARS-CoV-2 vaccine, either BNT162b2 or mRNA-1273.

Sequencing used CD4+ T cells from PBMCs cultured with HCoV-NL63 spike peptides, obtained after COVID-19 vaccination. The cell subset or site label, as the study defines it: HCoV-NL63 spike overlapping peptide pool stimulation. The receptors stem from a human donor who received a COVID-19 vaccine.

The chain recombines TRBV21-1 with TRBJ2-7; TRBD2 is the table's D call, not checked against the DNA. TRBV21-1 constitutes a pseudogene. The CDR3 runs 18 residues. Here the CDR3 DNA reads TGTGCCAGCAGCAAAGGGAGCACTAGCGGTTTGAGCTCCTACGAGCAGTACTTC. Its translation is CASSKGSTSGLSSYEQYF.

J is TRBJ1-1 and V is TRBV4-3; D might be TRBD1 (6 bases). V dropped 2 bases and J dropped 7 bases, with 14 bases sitting between them. Germline CDR1 reads LGHNA; CDR2 reads YSLEER. The CDR3 covers 14 residues. The CDR3 nucleotides are TGCGCCAGCAGCCAATCCCCAGGGGTGGGTGAAGCTTTCTTT. It is translated as CASSQSPGVGEAFF.

The rearrangement uses TRBV5-1 and TRBJ2-7, with TRBD2 matching 8 bases. The CDR3 is 15 residues long. CDR1 and CDR2 from the germline V gene are SGHRS and YFSETQ. Trimming took 0 bases from V and 4 from J; bases not matched to a gene: 6. CDR3 sequence: CASSLELSSGYEQYF. The CDR3 region has the DNA TGCGCCAGCAGCTTGGAGCTGTCTAGCGGGTACGAGCAGTACTTC.

The chain couples TRBV4-3 to TRBJ2-2; 7 nucleotides align to TRBD1. Losses at the gene ends were 6 bases for V and 0 bases for J; bases not matched to a gene: 4. The CDR3 contains 15 residues. Germline-derived CDR1 and CDR2 are LGHNA and YSLEER. The CDR3 DNA follows: TGCGCCAGCAGGAACAGGGGTTCGAACACCGGGGAGCTGTTTTTT. Translation gives CASRNRGSNTGELFF.

This rearrangement joins TRBV30 to TRBJ2-7; tentative D call: TRBD2 (6 bases). CDR1 GTSNPN and CDR2 SVGIG come from the germline V gene (reference sequence). This CDR3 is 15 amino acids long. Trimming removed 3 bases at V and 4 bases at J, with 19 bases between. CDR3 residues: CAWSATRGAVYEQYF. The CDR3 region has the DNA TGTGCCTGGAGCGCAACGCGGGGAGCGGTATACGAGCAGTACTTC.

The CDR3 sequence is CASSLASEASNEKLFF. The CDR3 DNA follows: TGTGCCAGCAGCTTGGCCTCTGAAGCGTCCAATGAAAAACTGTTTTTT. The V gene is TRBV5-4, the J gene TRBJ1-4; no definite D call. Germline V gene data show CDR1 as SGHNT and CDR2 as YYREEE (reference sequence). The ends were cut back, 0 bases at V and 5 bases at J, with 14 bases in the middle. The CDR3 has 16 amino acids.

This clone was observed once. The V call is TRBV28, the J call TRBJ1-1; D is possibly TRBD1 (6 bases). Per germline, CDR1 MDHEN and CDR2 SYDVKM. V lost 6 bases, J lost 5 bases, and 22 bases lay in between. The CDR3 is made up of 16 amino acids. The CDR3 DNA sequence: TGTGCCAGCAGACTCCGGGACAAGGGTTTAAGTACTGAAGCTTTCTTT. Translating it yields CASRLRDKGLSTEAFF.

The V and J genes are TRBV18 and TRBJ2-7, with D perhaps matching TRBD1 (6 bases). Trimming took off 6 bases at V and 1 base at J, with 19 bases between the two ends. Germline-derived CDR1 and CDR2 are KGHSH and LQKENI. The CDR3 totals 16 residues. The CDR3 nucleotides read TGTGCCAGCTCGACGTGGGGGCCTAGCCTTTCCTACGAGCAGTACTTC. This encodes CASSTWGPSLSYEQYF.

The rearrangement uses TRBV5-6 and TRBJ1-2; D is unclear. Trimming took off 2 bases at V and 2 bases at J, with 10 bases between the two ends. The CDR3 has 14 residues. Looked up from germline, CDR1 is SGHDT and CDR2 is YYEEEE. The CDR3 DNA follows: TGTGCCAGCAGCTTAAGAAGGGCCAACTATGGCTACACCTTC. Residues: CASSLRRANYGYTF.

The chain carries TRBV6-1 and TRBJ2-5, with 8 bases lining up with TRBD2. The CDR3 length is 15 residues. J lost 3 bases, V lost 3 bases, and 6 bases had no gene match. Germline CDR1 and CDR2: MNHNS and SASEGT. The CDR3 DNA is TGTGCCAGCAGTGAGATGGCGGGGGGCAAAGAGACCCAGTACTTC. Residues: CASSEMAGGKETQYF.

The chain combines TRBV5-4 with TRBJ2-3, with D uncertain. This CDR3 is built from 15 residues. CDR1 and CDR2 from the germline V gene are SGHNT and YYREEE (reference sequence). Trimming took 4 bases from V and 0 from J, leaving 12 bases between them. CDR3 protein: CASSTLLVSTDTQYF. The CDR3 nucleotides read TGTGCCAGCAGCACCCTCCTAGTTAGCACAGATACGCAGTATTTT.